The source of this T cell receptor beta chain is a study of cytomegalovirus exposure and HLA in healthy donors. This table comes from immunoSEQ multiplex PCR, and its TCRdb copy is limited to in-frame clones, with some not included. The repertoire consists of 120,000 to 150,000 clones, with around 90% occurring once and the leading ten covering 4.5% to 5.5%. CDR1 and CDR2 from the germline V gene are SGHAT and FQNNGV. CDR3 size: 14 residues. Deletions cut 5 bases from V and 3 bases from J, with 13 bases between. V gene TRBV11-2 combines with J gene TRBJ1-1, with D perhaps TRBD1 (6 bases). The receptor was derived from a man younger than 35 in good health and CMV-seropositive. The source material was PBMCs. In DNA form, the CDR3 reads TGTGCCAGCAGCATTTCGACAGGAGACACTGAAGCTTTCTTT. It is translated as CASSISTGDTEAFF.